This T cell receptor (beta chain) is drawn from a study of cytomegalovirus exposure and HLA in healthy donors (dated by TCRdb to the late 2010s). Turning to the overall study: An earlier analysis of 587 of the donors reported over 250 Gb of sequence data and 100 million to 120 million unique TCR beta sequences obtained from about 200 million T cells. About 330 gigabases of sequencing data and around 88 million unique TCR sequences made up an early release that covered fewer than 650 HLA-typed donors. Of the roughly 390 genotyped donors, approximately 82% fell in the genetic ancestry cluster associated with self-reported Caucasian donors. The study aimed to test whether signatures of past pathogen exposure could be identified by cataloging public T cell receptors. The study used immunosequencing to profile the T cell repertoires of around 600 subjects and linked those repertoires to cytomegalovirus serostatus. Along with the roughly 700-subject first cohort, a separate validation cohort of about 110 different subjects was used. High-throughput TCR immunosequencing, statistical association of individual TCRs with disease status, and machine learning were combined to predict cytomegalovirus infection status. A later analysis re-analyzed previously published TCR beta repertoires from approximately 670 donors and added high-resolution HLA genotyping to study TCR occurrence patterns. The later analysis used no new phenotypic data to find candidate immune exposures, relying instead on TCR beta sequences and their occurrence across donors. An earlier analysis of around 580 of the donors used high-throughput TCR beta sequencing to judge whether each TCR beta V gene segment behaved as functional or pseudogenic. Donor age, sex, ethnicity and CMV serostatus were compiled together with the repertoire data. In a later genetic analysis, genome-wide SNP genotypes for about 65% of the roughly 700 donors were used, and that subset was treated as a discovery cohort. Every repertoire in the discovery cohort had been generated on one and the same sequencing platform. Class I and class II HLA loci were covered by the typing at four-digit resolution. Typing coverage varied by locus: 629-630 donors for A, B, C, DRB1 and DQB1; approximately 560 for DQA1; more than 600 for DPA1; 450 to 480 for DPB1. Roughly 5 DR-DQ haplotypes were treated as single units for association and clustering because of strong linkage in the cohort. On average, roughly 250,000 unique TCR beta nucleotide sequences were sequenced per donor among a few hundred genotyped donors of the cohort, with roughly a sixth of those sequences being non-productive. Points the paper makes about the study in general: A further reported finding was that TCR beta sequences accurately predicted the HLA-A and HLA-B alleles for most subjects in the first cohort. Most TCR sequences were observed very rarely across donors, whereas some public TCRs were present in many individuals. Because HLA typing was unavailable for some donors at each locus, only the typed subset was used in association tests. In a later genetic analysis, a missense DCLRE1C variant was associated with V-gene and J-gene trimming of TCR beta chains, and the association was replicated in an independent cohort. This cohort had only TCR beta chains sequenced, and the lack of alpha or paired-chain data limited which features could be detected. For the cohort, immune exposure information was limited to CMV serostatus. The study listed over 150 TCR beta chains as associated with cytomegalovirus. In an earlier analysis of roughly 560 of the donors, most TCR beta V segments were observed in productive rearrangements about 87% or about 30% of the time, broadly matching IMGT annotations. The 87-base-pair reads could not distinguish some IMGT-functional V segments, including TRBV6-2 and TRBV6-3, so those segments were excluded. A later analysis found that HLA-associated TCR beta chains were more clonally expanded and had lower generation probabilities than equally common non-associated chains. In a later analysis, most CMV-associated TCR beta chains were found to appear HLA-restricted, with HLA associations seemingly driven largely by CMV exposure. It was suggested by the authors that the approach could potentially be generalized to other disease states and immunological phenotypes. Correlated functional status among segregating V segments might be attributable to linkage disequilibrium, but an unknown experimental factor could not be ruled out. In a later analysis, the rate of TCR association differed among HLA loci, with DRB1 alleles having the most associated TCRs and HLA-C alleles having the fewest. Three of the identified cytomegalovirus-associated TCR beta chains were confirmed in vitro to be specific for cytomegalovirus antigens. Because counts were too low, roughly 18 rarely observed V segments, including chromosome 9 orphons, were left out of the earlier analysis of over 550 of the donors. Sequencing depth was assumed to be roughly uniform across donors in the presence/absence analyses, though that assumption may not hold. When HLA alleles, especially DR and DQ, strongly co-occurred, TCR associations were difficult to assign to individual alleles. A cluster of highly shared sequence variants was judged likely to represent a technical artifact of the sequencing pipeline. Several of the top co-occurrence clusters appeared to be linked to parvovirus B19, influenza, CMV and Epstein-Barr virus, according to a later analysis. Cytomegalovirus status was reported to be diagnosed by the classifier with high specificity and sensitivity in both the original and validation cohorts. Compared with the roughly 720-donor mean, donors in an Asian-associated ancestry cluster had fewer N-insertions in productive TCRs, according to a later genetic analysis. A later analysis associated 16,951 TCR beta sequences with specific HLA alleles at a false discovery rate of 0.05.

The cohort was made up of about 670 healthy bone marrow donors. At the time of sampling, all cohort members were nominally healthy, though unrecorded immune exposures were likely present. The donor tested CMV seropositive and was one of the 289 seropositive cohort members. A peripheral blood sample was collected from each donor, and TCR beta sequencing was performed on peripheral blood mononuclear cells. Genomic DNA was extracted from the blood cell samples with the Qiagen DNeasy Blood Extraction Kit. As to this clone: What antigen it recognizes has not been identified. Base qualities were left out, and no much larger clone turns up one base away.

Trimming takes 5 bases off V and 1 base off J; junction bases not matched to a gene: 5. The CDR3, from cysteine to phenylalanine, totals 15 residues. The only DNA kept is the CDR3, 45 bases in frame from the first base. CDR1 SGHNT and CDR2 YENEEA were looked up in the germline V gene. The library was made by the immunoSEQ multiplex PCR assay. A mixture of 60 forward primers for TCR Vbeta segments and 13 reverse primers for TCR Jbeta segments was used in the multiplex PCR. A multiplex PCR assay on genomic DNA amplified the CDR3 region of rearranged TCR beta genes. On the Illumina HiSeq System, the amplified TCR beta libraries were sequenced as 87-base-pair reads. Per the authors' processing: Across the 670 or so repertoires, a later analysis counted approximately 75 million unique TCR beta chains, 9.5 million to 12 million of which were shared by at least two donors. Raw reads were error-corrected and collapsed into unique sequences by a nearest-neighbor algorithm in which closely related sequences were merged to remove PCR and sequencing errors. Alignment of CDR3 sequences to IMGT reference sequences was used to assign V, D and J gene segments. For a sequence to be retained, at least a six-nucleotide match to both a V gene segment and a J gene segment was required. A rearrangement counted as productive if the CDR3 had no stop codons and remained in frame with V and J, and every other rearrangement counted as non-productive. Following IMGT convention, CDR3 was defined as the stretch from the second conserved V-encoded cysteine to the conserved J-encoded phenylalanine. The earlier analysis of 500 to 600 of the donors excluded sequences that lacked an unambiguous match to a single V gene segment. An earlier analysis of about 590 of the donors classified V segments as functional when productive rearrangements were above 56.7% and as segregating when the standard deviation between donors was above 5%. A statistical classification framework was built for diagnosing cytomegalovirus status from the catalog of TCR beta chain sequences. In a later analysis, V and J genes were assigned by comparing TCR nucleotide sequences against IMGT/GENE-DB human TR gene sequences. Using the TCRdist pipeline, a later analysis assigned CDR3 sequences along with most-parsimonious VDJ recombination scenarios. In a later analysis, each TCR beta chain was defined by its CDR3 amino acid sequence together with its V-gene family, and reads without a unique V-gene family were excluded. To address suspected cross-contamination and a sequencing artifact, a later analysis removed over 500 highly shared, low-generation-probability nucleotide sequences. A later analysis calculated a clonal expansion index for each public chain from normalized within-repertoire ranks of inferred template counts. In a later analysis, generation probabilities were computed using a VDJ recombination model fitted to out-of-frame rearrangements, and the results were checked against IGoR. A later analysis scored TCR-TCR, TCR-HLA and TCR-CMV co-occurrence with hypergeometric tests, applying a repertoire-size bias correction to TCR pairs. To estimate false discovery rates, a later analysis permuted the HLA or CMV assignments 20 times. In a later analysis, co-occurring TCRs were grouped using DBSCAN, with TCRdist sequence similarity added in when clustering inside HLA-allele-positive subsets. Repertoires with fewer than 30,000 or more than 120,000 public chains were left out of co-occurrence clustering, as were five repertoires with anomalous nucleotide sharing. Not all clones reach the TCRdb copy of this immuneACCESS table, which keeps in-frame sequences only. Checked studies attribute under half of the gap to unresolved V genes and leave the rest unexplained. V and J calls and clone size follow that table, whereas D and trimming were derived from the DNA. The sample data list approximately 180,000 clones, and about 80% of these were observed just once. The top ten clones comprise less than 9% of the sample.

The sequence is built from TRBV11-3 and TRBJ2-7; TRBD1 fits 10 bases in the junction. This TCR was recovered from a man in his thirties or forties in good health and CMV-seropositive. Sequencing used PBMCs. The CDR3 reads CASSRDRGLSYEQYF. The sequence in DNA is TGTGCCAGCAGCCGAGACAGGGGGCTATCCTACGAGCAGTACTTC.